This TCR beta chain was sequenced for a study of blood T cell repertoires in COVID-19. For the study at large: Acute and convalescent COVID-19 samples came from the United States, Italy and Spain. From T cells, B-cell-depleted T cells, or PBMCs came the material, which was cDNA or gDNA.

In the original analysis: Reference gene primers were amplified, and this amplification served to estimate nucleated cell counts. The method was immunoSEQ multiplex PCR; TCRdb's version includes in-frame clones alone and lacks a portion of them. D and trimming come from the DNA, and the V and J calls and clone size come from that table. This sample has 200,000 to 250,000 clones, with less than 85% found just once. This clone was seen only a few times. The receptor was isolated from a woman older than 75 with COVID-19, enrolled during active disease. Material: peripheral blood.

The CDR3: CASSHGLSNTEAFF. The CDR3 DNA follows: TGCGCCAGCAGCCACGGTTTATCGAACACTGAAGCTTTCTTT. J is TRBJ1-1 and V is TRBV5-1, with unresolved D. The CDR3 length is 14 residues. V lost 4 bases and J lost 1, with 11 bases in between. Germline lookup yields CDR1 SGHRS and CDR2 YFSETQ.